Listed here are 22 T cell receptor beta chains from one sample, sequenced in a study of T cell changes during pregnancy in multiple sclerosis (dated by TCRdb to about 2019). Receptors were amplified or captured by the immunoSEQ multiplex PCR assay. TCRdb mirrors the immuneACCESS table, restricted to in-frame sequences. Some clones are absent from its copies; in checked studies, under half trace to an unresolved V gene, and the reason for the others is unknown. This sample comprises about 40,000 clones, roughly nine tenths of them detected only once. The ten largest clones add up to 0.75% to 0.85% of the sample. The starting material was CD4+ T cells from peripheral blood mononuclear cells, obtained before pregnancy. These receptors were obtained from a female donor with multiple sclerosis, enrolled in a pregnancy study.

CDR3 DNA sequence: TGTGCCAGCAGCCCCGAGGGACAGGGGACCTTCTCTAACTATGGCTACACCTTC. Translation: CASSPEGQGTFSNYGYTF. V is TRBV7-8 and J is TRBJ1-2, with 10 bases lining up with TRBD1. Germline loops: CDR1 SGHVS, CDR2 FQNEAQ. V was clipped by 5 bases and J by 0 bases; unmatched bases: 12. The CDR3 extends over 18 amino acids.

The chain is built from TRBV21-1 and TRBJ2-3; TRBD1, the table's D call, was not compared with the DNA. TRBV21-1 is described as a pseudogene. The CDR3 loop spans 15 amino acids. CDR3 nucleotide sequence: TGTGCCAGCAGCAAAGATTCCCCCAGTATAGATACGCAGTATTTT. It yields the protein CASSKDSPSIDTQYF.

The chain employs TRBV2 and TRBJ2-2; D may be TRBD2 (6 bases). The CDR3 has 15 amino acids. The germline V gene encodes CDR1 SNHLY and CDR2 FYNNEI. Trimming shortened V by 6 bases and J by 0 bases, and 11 bases separated the two germline ends. The chain's CDR3 is CASRGGVTNTGELFF. The DNA for the CDR3 is TGTGCCAGCAGAGGCGGGGTGACGAACACCGGGGAGCTGTTTTTT.

This chain links TRBV5-5 with TRBJ2-3; 10 bases match TRBD1. The V gene's germline CDR1 is SGHKS and CDR2 YYEKEE (reference sequence). Losses at the gene ends were 8 bases for V and 0 bases for J; bases not matched to a gene: 6. This CDR3 contains 15 residues. The CDR3 sequence: CASLPGQGSTDTQYF. CDR3 in DNA: TGTGCCAGTCTGCCGGGACAGGGGAGCACAGATACGCAGTATTTT.

This sequence joins TRBV5-4 and TRBJ2-4, with D tentatively TRBD2 (5 bases). Deletions cut 5 bases from V and 1 base from J, with 19 bases between. The CDR3 runs to 17 residues. The germline V gene has CDR1 SGHNT and CDR2 YYREEE (reference sequence). DNA of the CDR3: TGTGCCAGCAGTTTAGGCGGGCCGACGGGGGCCAAAAACATTCAGTACTTC. Its translation is CASSLGGPTGAKNIQYF. Full variable domain (rest looked up from reference TRBV5-4 and TRBJ2-4): ETGVTQSPTHLIKTRGQQVTLRCSSQSGHNTVSWYQQALGQGPQFIFQYYREEENGRGNFPPRFSGLQFPNYSSELNVNALELDDSALYLCASSLGGPTGAKNIQYFGAGTRLSVL.

The genes are TRBV5-1 and TRBJ2-1; TRBD2 aligns across 11 bases. Trimming removed 3 bases from V and 9 bases from J; junction bases left unmatched: 17. Germline assignment: CDR1 SGHRS and CDR2 YFSETQ. CDR3 size: 18 residues. The CDR3 loop reads CASSSPGLAAQRGIEQFF. CDR3 nucleotides: TGCGCCAGCAGCTCGCCGGGACTAGCGGCTCAAAGGGGAATTGAGCAGTTCTTC.

J is TRBJ2-1 and V is TRBV29-1; 8 bases are shared with TRBD1. The CDR3 spans 17 residues. V was pared by 7 bases and J by 0 bases, with 14 bases of the junction left unmatched. Germline V gene data show CDR1 as SQVTM and CDR2 as ANQGSEA. CDR3: CSAPLEQGVISYNEQFF. CDR3 bases: TGCAGCGCCCCTCTAGAACAGGGGGTAATCTCCTACAATGAGCAGTTCTTC.

The chain links TRBV6-5 to TRBJ1-1; weak D call: TRBD1 (5 bases). V was clipped by 0 bases and J by 1 base, with 6 bases between them. The germline gives CDR1 MNHEY, CDR2 SVGAGI. The CDR3 runs to 14 residues. The CDR3 bases are TGTGCCAGCAGTTACTCAGGGGAGAACACTGAAGCTTTCTTT. This encodes CASSYSGENTEAFF.

The chain combines TRBV19 with TRBJ2-3, with D perhaps matching TRBD2 (6 bases). CDR3 length equals 15 residues. With 1 base removed from V and 2 bases from J, the gap between germline ends came to 10 bases. Germline CDR1 and CDR2: LNHDA and SQIVND (reference sequence). DNA of the CDR3: TGTGCCAGTAGTATAGGGGACTTTTCCACAGATACGCAGTATTTT. Protein product: CASSIGDFSTDTQYF.

This rearrangement joins TRBV6-6 to TRBJ1-2, with D possibly being TRBD1 (6 bases). The CDR3 runs 13 residues. The ends were cut back, 4 bases at V and 7 bases at J, with 13 bases in the middle. Per the germline V gene, CDR1 is MNHNY and CDR2 is SVGAGI (reference sequence). As DNA, the CDR3 is TGTGCCAGCAGTTGGGGGGGCGATGGTGGCTACACCTTC. Residues: CASSWGGDGGYTF.

The DNA of the CDR3 is TGCGCCAGCAGCATCGGCACTAGCGGGAACACCGGGGAGCTGTTTTTT. Protein sequence: CASSIGTSGNTGELFF. This chain uses TRBV4-3 with TRBJ2-2, with 8 bases aligning to TRBD2. Germline V gene sequence: CDR1 LGHNA, CDR2 YSLEER. CDR3 size: 16 residues. J lost 1 base, V lost 5 bases, and 6 bases had no gene match.

The genes are TRBV10-3 and TRBJ1-2; D unclear. The CDR3 is 16 residues long. The V end lost 6 bases, the J end lost 3 bases, and 20 bases lay between the germline ends. Germline V gene data show CDR1 as ENHRY and CDR2 as SYGVKD. The CDR3 sequence is CAISIYSLPQHYGYTF. The DNA for the CDR3 is TGTGCCATCAGCATATACAGCCTTCCTCAGCACTATGGCTACACCTTC.

This clone came up once. The gene calls are TRBV21-1 and TRBJ2-3; the table assigns TRBD1, which was not confirmed against the DNA. TRBV21-1 is a pseudogene. The CDR3 is 17 amino acids. The CDR3 here is CASSARGQLMSTDTQYF. CDR3 DNA sequence: TGTGCCAGCAGCGCCCGAGGACAGTTAATGAGTACAGATACGCAGTATTTT.

This chain connects TRBV2 to TRBJ1-2, with 7 positions matching TRBD1. This CDR3 is built from 14 residues. Germline trimming cut 5 bases from V and 5 bases from J; bases unmatched to any gene: 8. In germline, CDR1 is SNHLY, CDR2 FYNNEI. CDR3 in amino acids: CASSRDRLKYGYTF. In nucleotides, the CDR3 is TGTGCCAGCAGTCGGGACAGACTAAAGTATGGCTACACCTTC.

CDR3 sequence reads: CSVDHTGTGKGEAFF. In DNA, the CDR3 is TGCAGCGTTGATCATACCGGGACAGGGAAAGGTGAAGCTTTCTTT. J is TRBJ1-1 and V is TRBV29-1; 9 bases align to TRBD1. Germline V gene data show CDR1 as SQVTM and CDR2 as ANQGSEA. The CDR3 contains 15 residues. Losses at the gene ends were 3 bases for V and 7 bases for J; bases not matched to a gene: 12. The entire variable domain, with the rest obtained from reference TRBV29-1 and TRBJ1-1, is as follows: SAVISQKPSRDICQRGTSLTIQCQVDSQVTMMFWYRQQPGQSLTLIATANQGSEATYESGFVIDKFPISRPNLTFSTLTVSNMSPEDSSIYLCSVDHTGTGKGEAFFGQGTRLTVV.

This clone was seen only once. The chain employs TRBV5-6 and TRBJ1-4, with 8 bases identical to TRBD1. J lost 5 bases, V lost 3 bases, and 6 bases had no gene match. Germline V CDR1 and CDR2: SGHDT, YYEEEE. The CDR3 runs 15 residues. CDR3: CASSSIQGGNEKLFF. The DNA for the CDR3 is TGTGCCAGCAGCTCGATACAGGGGGGGAATGAAAAACTGTTTTTT.

The V call is TRBV20-1, the J call TRBJ2-5; D is unclear. Germline assignment: CDR1 DFQATT and CDR2 SNEGSKA (reference sequence). CDR3 length: 11 amino acids. The V end lost 6 bases, the J end lost 5 bases, and 10 bases lay between the germline ends. The CDR3 nucleotides read TGCAGTGCAAAAGTCGCGGAGACCCAGTACTTC. Residues: CSAKVAETQYF.

The gene calls are TRBV28 and TRBJ1-5, with TRBD1 matching over 10 bases. Germline V gene data show CDR1 as MDHEN and CDR2 as SYDVKM. CDR3 size: 15 residues. The trim removed 3 bases at V and 2 bases at J, leaving 1 base unmatched. This chain's CDR3 is CASSLGTGGNQPQHF. The CDR3, as DNA: TGTGCCAGCAGTTTGGGGACAGGGGGCAATCAGCCCCAGCATTTT.

The rearrangement joins TRBV5-1 to TRBJ2-3; 10 nucleotides agree with TRBD1. The junction had 5 bases not matched to a gene; V was cut back by 2 bases and J by 2 bases. The CDR3 loop spans 16 amino acids. Germline CDR1 and CDR2: SGHRS and YFSETQ. This CDR3 reads CASSLPGTGATDTQYF. CDR3 sequence (DNA): TGCGCCAGCAGCTTACCCGGGACAGGGGCCACAGATACGCAGTATTTT.

This rearrangement joins TRBV6-1 to TRBJ1-5, with D hard to call. Per germline, CDR1 MNHNS and CDR2 SASEGT. V lost 0 bases to trimming and J lost 2 bases, with 8 bases between them. The CDR3 sequence is 15 residues long. The CDR3: CASSEARVRNQPQHF. CDR3 DNA: TGTGCCAGCAGTGAAGCTCGGGTACGCAATCAGCCCCAGCATTTT.

This clone was seen more than once but under ten times. The chain couples TRBV4-2 to TRBJ2-3; 9 bases fit TRBD1. Per germline, CDR1 LGHNA and CDR2 YNFKEQ. With V trimmed by 4 bases and J by 0 bases, 2 bases remained unmatched. The CDR3 is 15 residues long. This CDR3 reads CASSLGQGSTDTQYF. In DNA form, the CDR3 reads TGTGCCAGCAGCCTTGGACAGGGGAGCACAGATACGCAGTATTTT.

V is TRBV13 and J is TRBJ2-1; TRBD2 aligns across 16 bases. This CDR3 region has 20 residues. The trim removed 5 bases at V and 1 base at J, leaving 11 bases unmatched. CDR1 is PRHDT and CDR2 is FYEKMQ in the germline V gene (reference sequence). CDR3 nucleotides: TGTGCCAGCAGCCCCTCCCGGGGACTAGCGGGAGGGGTGTCCTACAATGAGCAGTTCTTC. Translated, it gives CASSPSRGLAGGVSYNEQFF.